A selection of T cell receptor beta chains follows, all from one sample in a study of regulatory T cells in long-lasting Graves disease. TCRdb analysed the multiplex PCR reads with MiXCR anew, one entry per CDR3 protein. The repertoire has approximately 350,000 distinct CDR3 sequences, around 15% of them found once; the top ten carry over 20%. These records were also assigned to another study, of T cells in Graves' hyperthyroidism and ophthalmopathy.

This specimen was peripheral blood mononuclear cells (PBMCs), taken at new diagnosis, from a patient treated with antithyroid drugs. These receptors were obtained from a woman aged 18-30 years with Graves disease. Both conserved end residues are part of each CDR3. Each record gives: clone size, D gene, J gene, V gene, CDR3 protein, CDR3 DNA. A D gene is named only where the DNA matches it firmly. Size values are once, few and many counts, or a class for expanded clones, and some rows have none.

size: many; D: TRBD2; J: TRBJ2-5; V: TRBV28; CDR3: CASSLGMGGETQYF; DNA: TGTGCCAGCAGTTTAGGGATGGGAGGGGAGACCCAGTACTTC
size: many; D: NA; J: TRBJ2-5; V: TRBV28; CDR3: CASSFSRASETQYF; DNA: TGTGCCAGCAGTTTTAGCAGGGCGTCGGAGACCCAGTACTTC
size: few; D: NA; J: TRBJ2-1; V: TRBV20-1; CDR3: CSAAAGEQFF; DNA: TGCAGTGCAGCCGCAGGGGAGCAGTTCTTC
size: many; D: NA; J: TRBJ1-1; V: TRBV6-1; CDR3: CASRTGTRRVNTEAFF; DNA: TGTGCCAGCAGAACCGGGACACGGAGGGTGAACACTGAAGCTTTCTTT
size: many; D: TRBD2; J: TRBJ2-2; V: TRBV7-9; CDR3: CASSLLAGATGELFF; DNA: TGTGCCAGCAGTCTACTAGCGGGAGCGACCGGGGAGCTGTTTTTT
size: many; D: NA; J: TRBJ2-3; V: TRBV28; CDR3: CASRSIQGPDTQYF; DNA: TGTGCCAGCAGGTCTATACAGGGACCAGATACGCAGTATTTT
size: few; D: TRBD2; J: TRBJ2-3; V: TRBV4-2; CDR3: CASSQDGTGGPPDTQYF; DNA: TGTGCCAGCAGCCAAGATGGAACGGGGGGGCCCCCAGATACGCAGTATTTT
size: NA; D: TRBD1; J: TRBJ1-5; V: TRBV5-1; CDR3: CASSLGLGGPGQPQHF; DNA: TGCGCCAGCAGCTTGGGGTTAGGGGGCCCAGGTCAGCCCCAGCATTTT
size: few; D: TRBD2; J: TRBJ2-7; V: TRBV4-1; CDR3: CASSQAGGFSYEQYF; DNA: TGCGCCAGCAGCCAAGCGGGAGGTTTTTCCTACGAGCAGTACTTC
size: NA; D: NA; J: TRBJ1-5; V: TRBV7-2; CDR3: CASSLGVSGCQPQHF; DNA: TGTGCCAGCAGCTTAGGTGTGTCAGGCTGTCAGCCCCAGCATTTT
size: many; D: NA; J: TRBJ2-1; V: TRBV6-1; CDR3: CASSEAGEYNEQFF; DNA: TGTGCCAGCAGTGAAGCGGGGGAGTACAATGAGCAGTTCTTC
size: few; D: TRBD1; J: TRBJ1-1; V: TRBV4-2; CDR3: CASSQSTGGLTEAFF; DNA: TGTGCCAGCAGCCAAAGTACAGGGGGCCTCACTGAAGCTTTCTTT
size: many; D: NA; J: TRBJ1-1; V: TRBV2; CDR3: CASSAVGGGGEAFF; DNA: TGTGCCAGCAGTGCCGTTGGGGGTGGGGGTGAAGCTTTCTTT
size: NA; D: NA; J: TRBJ2-7; V: TRBV19; CDR3: CASSTHLQGAYEQYF; DNA: TGTGCCAGTAGTACCCATCTACAGGGTGCCTACGAGCAGTACTTC
size: few; D: NA; J: TRBJ1-5; V: TRBV6-2/TRBV6-3; CDR3: CASSSPGGYSNQPQHF; DNA: TGTGCCAGCAGTTCCCCTGGGGGTTATAGCAATCAGCCCCAGCATTTT
size: NA; D: TRBD2; J: TRBJ2-1; V: TRBV14; CDR3: CASSAQVGGGNEQFF; DNA: TGTGCCAGCAGCGCCCAGGTCGGGGGAGGGAATGAGCAGTTCTTC
size: many; D: NA; J: TRBJ2-1; V: TRBV6-2/TRBV6-3; CDR3: CASSYAGDNEQFF; DNA: TGTGCCAGCAGTTACGCCGGGGACAATGAGCAGTTCTTC
size: NA; D: NA; J: TRBJ2-3; V: TRBV24-1; CDR3: CATARGGSSTDTQYF; DNA: TGTGCCACCGCACGAGGGGGGTCTAGCACAGATACGCAGTATTTT
size: many; D: NA; J: TRBJ2-2; V: TRBV3-1; CDR3: CASSQMGRPTGELFF; DNA: TGTGCCAGCAGCCAAATGGGTCGGCCGACCGGGGAGCTGTTTTTT
size: many; D: NA; J: TRBJ2-7; V: TRBV18; CDR3: CASSPNSQGYEQYF; DNA: TGTGCCAGCTCACCAAATTCACAGGGCTACGAGCAGTACTTC
size: few; D: NA; J: TRBJ2-7; V: TRBV5-1; CDR3: CASSLVGGTHEQYF; DNA: TGCGCCAGCAGCTTGGTCGGAGGGACCCACGAGCAGTACTTC
size: many; D: TRBD1; J: TRBJ2-2; V: TRBV6-1; CDR3: CASRPTGGNGELFF; DNA: TGTGCCAGCAGGCCGACAGGGGGGAACGGGGAGCTGTTTTTT
size: many; D: NA; J: TRBJ2-4; V: TRBV18; CDR3: CASSPRARESDIQYF; DNA: TGTGCCAGCTCACCTCGAGCCCGTGAATCGGACATTCAGTACTTC
size: many; D: NA; J: TRBJ2-1; V: TRBV7-8; CDR3: CASSLDVAYNEQFF; DNA: TGTGCCAGCAGCTTAGATGTCGCCTACAATGAGCAGTTCTTC
size: many; D: NA; J: TRBJ2-7; V: TRBV11-1; CDR3: CASSQHSRGSYEQYF; DNA: TGTGCCAGCAGCCAACACTCCAGGGGCTCCTACGAGCAGTACTTC
size: few; D: NA; J: TRBJ2-7; V: TRBV10-3; CDR3: CAIRGADYEQYF; DNA: TGTGCCATCAGAGGGGCCGATTACGAGCAGTACTTC
size: many; D: TRBD1; J: TRBJ2-7; V: TRBV20-1; CDR3: CSARGQGDYEQYF; DNA: TGCAGTGCTAGAGGACAGGGGGACTACGAGCAGTACTTC
size: many; D: TRBD2; J: TRBJ2-1; V: TRBV11-2; CDR3: CASSPTGGALSNEQFF; DNA: TGTGCCAGCAGCCCCACCGGGGGGGCTCTTTCGAATGAGCAGTTCTTC
size: many; D: TRBD1; J: TRBJ1-5; V: TRBV6-1; CDR3: CASRETGGQPQHF; DNA: TGTGCCAGCAGGGAAACAGGGGGCCAGCCCCAGCATTTT
size: many; D: TRBD2; J: TRBJ2-3; V: TRBV7-9; CDR3: CASSRTSGRMDTQYF; DNA: TGTGCCAGCAGCCGGACTAGCGGGAGAATGGATACGCAGTATTTT
size: NA; D: TRBD1; J: TRBJ2-7; V: TRBV30; CDR3: CAWRGTGGHEQYF; DNA: TGTGCCTGGAGGGGGACAGGGGGACACGAGCAGTACTTC
size: few; D: TRBD1; J: TRBJ1-6; V: TRBV6-1; CDR3: CASSQGQARTPLHF; DNA: TGTGCCAGCAGTCAGGGACAGGCTCGGACACCCCTCCACTTT
size: many; D: TRBD2; J: TRBJ2-1; V: TRBV18; CDR3: CASSRPAASGEESYNEQFF; DNA: TGTGCCTCCTCACGACCGGCGGCTAGCGGGGAAGAATCCTACAATGAGCAGTTCTTC
size: many; D: NA; J: TRBJ1-2; V: TRBV15; CDR3: CATSTVPSYGYTF; DNA: TGTGCCACCAGCACAGTCCCTTCTTATGGCTACACCTTC
size: NA; D: NA; J: TRBJ2-3; V: TRBV12-3/TRBV12-4; CDR3: CASSRRSADTQYF; DNA: TGTGCCAGCAGTCGCCGATCCGCAGATACGCAGTATTTT
size: many; D: NA; J: TRBJ1-5; V: TRBV28; CDR3: CASSLWATRMGQPQHF; DNA: TGTGCCAGCAGTTTATGGGCGACTCGCATGGGTCAGCCCCAGCATTTT
size: NA; D: NA; J: TRBJ2-2; V: TRBV24-1; CDR3: CATSVGNTGELFF; DNA: TGTGCCACCAGTGTGGGGAACACCGGGGAGCTGTTTTTT
size: once; D: TRBD1; J: TRBJ2-2; V: TRBV3-1; CDR3: CASSLTGQGGTGELFF; DNA: TGTGCCAGCAGTCTAACGGGACAGGGGGGCACCGGGGAGCTGTTTTTT
size: many; D: NA; J: TRBJ2-7; V: TRBV7-9; CDR3: CASSFAGYEQYF; DNA: TGTGCCAGCAGCTTCGCCGGCTACGAGCAGTACTTC
size: few; D: TRBD1; J: TRBJ2-2; V: TRBV6-2/TRBV6-3; CDR3: CASSSDRGSFGELFF; DNA: TGTGCCAGCAGTTCGGACAGGGGAAGTTTCGGGGAGCTGTTTTTT
size: many; D: NA; J: TRBJ2-5; V: TRBV13; CDR3: CASSLVRADDSAQYF; DNA: TGTGCCAGCAGCTTAGTCAGGGCCGACGACAGTGCCCAGTACTTC